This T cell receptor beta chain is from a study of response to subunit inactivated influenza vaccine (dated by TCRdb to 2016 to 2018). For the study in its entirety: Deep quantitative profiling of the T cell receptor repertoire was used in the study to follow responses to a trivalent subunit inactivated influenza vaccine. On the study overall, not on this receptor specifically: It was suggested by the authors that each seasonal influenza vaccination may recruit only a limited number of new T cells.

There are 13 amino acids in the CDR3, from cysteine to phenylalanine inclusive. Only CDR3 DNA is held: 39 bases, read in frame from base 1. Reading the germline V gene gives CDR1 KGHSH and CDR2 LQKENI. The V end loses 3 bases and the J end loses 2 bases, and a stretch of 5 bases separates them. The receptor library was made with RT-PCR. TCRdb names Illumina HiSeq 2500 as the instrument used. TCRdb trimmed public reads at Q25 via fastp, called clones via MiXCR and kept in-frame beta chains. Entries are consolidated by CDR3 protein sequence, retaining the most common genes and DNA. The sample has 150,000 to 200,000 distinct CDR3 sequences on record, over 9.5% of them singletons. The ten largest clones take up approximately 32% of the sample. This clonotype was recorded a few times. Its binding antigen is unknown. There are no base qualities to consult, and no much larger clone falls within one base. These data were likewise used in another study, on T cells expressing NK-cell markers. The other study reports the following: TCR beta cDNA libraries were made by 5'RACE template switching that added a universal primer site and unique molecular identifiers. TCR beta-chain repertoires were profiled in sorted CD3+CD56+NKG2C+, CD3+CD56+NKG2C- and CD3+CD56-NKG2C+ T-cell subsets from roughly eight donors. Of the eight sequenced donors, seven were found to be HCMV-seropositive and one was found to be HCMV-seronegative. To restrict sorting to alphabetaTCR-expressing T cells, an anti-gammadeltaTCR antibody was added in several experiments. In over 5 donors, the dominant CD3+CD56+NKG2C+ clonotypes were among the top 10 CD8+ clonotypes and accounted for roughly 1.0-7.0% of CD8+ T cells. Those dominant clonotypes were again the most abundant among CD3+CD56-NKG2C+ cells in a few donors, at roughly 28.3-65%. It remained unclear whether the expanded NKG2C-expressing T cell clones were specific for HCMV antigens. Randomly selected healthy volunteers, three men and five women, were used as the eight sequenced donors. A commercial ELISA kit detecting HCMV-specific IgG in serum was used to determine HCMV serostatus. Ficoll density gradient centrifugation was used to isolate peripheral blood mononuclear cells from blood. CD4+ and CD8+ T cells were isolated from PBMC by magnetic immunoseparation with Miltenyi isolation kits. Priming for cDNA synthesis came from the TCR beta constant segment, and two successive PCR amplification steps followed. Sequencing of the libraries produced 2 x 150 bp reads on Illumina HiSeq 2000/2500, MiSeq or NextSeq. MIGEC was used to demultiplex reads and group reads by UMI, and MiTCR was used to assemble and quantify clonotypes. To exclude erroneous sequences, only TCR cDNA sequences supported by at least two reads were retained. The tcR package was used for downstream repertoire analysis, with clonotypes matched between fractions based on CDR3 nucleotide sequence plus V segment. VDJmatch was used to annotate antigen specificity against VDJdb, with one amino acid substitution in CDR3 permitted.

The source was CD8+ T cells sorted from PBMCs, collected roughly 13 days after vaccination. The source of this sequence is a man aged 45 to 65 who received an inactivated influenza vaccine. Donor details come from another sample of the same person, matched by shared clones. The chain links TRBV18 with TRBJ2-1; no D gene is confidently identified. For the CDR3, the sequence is CASSPSTYNEQFF. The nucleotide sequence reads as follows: TGTGCCAGCTCACCCTCGACCTACAATGAGCAGTTCTTC.